This T cell receptor beta chain stems from a study of shared clonotypes between healthy human individuals. Study information: Sampling drew on donors who were a couple of women and a few men aged 18 to 49.

Comment on this clone: A much more abundant neighbour one base away suggests this may be a read error.

Germline V CDR1 and CDR2: MDHEN, SYDVKM. The ends lost 6 bases at V and 4 bases at J; junction bases unmatched: 4. The CDR3 consists of 15 residues. The assay was immunoSEQ multiplex PCR, and TCRdb's table has in-frame clones only and misses some. The repertoire includes about 110,000 clones, around 65% of them detected once, and about 25% sits in the top ten. The source material was memory CD8+ T cells sorted from blood. This sample's subset: CD45RO+ cells pooled with CCR7-negative TemRA cells. The chain recombines TRBV28 with TRBJ2-1; 12 bases match TRBD2. This sequence was found in a woman between 25 and 40 years old in good health. In DNA form, the CDR3 reads TGTGCCAGCAGACCGACTAGCGGGAGATACAATGAGCAGTTCTTC. The encoded protein is CASRPTSGRYNEQFF.